This T cell receptor beta chain was identified in a study of T-cell reconstitution after alpha-beta-depleted transplantation in children. This clonotype showed up just once. V lost 3 bases and J lost 3; bases outside the gene matches: 3. The germline V gene has CDR1 SGHTA and CDR2 FQGNSA. The CDR3 extends over 14 amino acids. It was with unique molecular identifiers that the TCRbeta library was prepared. Each CDR3 protein is one row after TCRdb ran MiXCR on the PCR reads. Found here are approximately 500,000 distinct CDR3 sequences, 27% of them singletons; the top ten hold just over 35%. The sequence was obtained from a boy younger than two with Wiskott-Aldrich syndrome, due to receive a stem cell transplant. This chain joins TRBV7-2 and TRBJ1-1; TRBD1 aligns across 8 bases. The material sequenced was PBMCs, taken before TCRalphabeta/CD19-depleted stem cell transplant. The chain's CDR3 is CASSFDRGYTEAFF. For the CDR3, the DNA is TGTGCCAGCAGCTTTGACAGGGGATACACTGAAGCTTTCTTT.